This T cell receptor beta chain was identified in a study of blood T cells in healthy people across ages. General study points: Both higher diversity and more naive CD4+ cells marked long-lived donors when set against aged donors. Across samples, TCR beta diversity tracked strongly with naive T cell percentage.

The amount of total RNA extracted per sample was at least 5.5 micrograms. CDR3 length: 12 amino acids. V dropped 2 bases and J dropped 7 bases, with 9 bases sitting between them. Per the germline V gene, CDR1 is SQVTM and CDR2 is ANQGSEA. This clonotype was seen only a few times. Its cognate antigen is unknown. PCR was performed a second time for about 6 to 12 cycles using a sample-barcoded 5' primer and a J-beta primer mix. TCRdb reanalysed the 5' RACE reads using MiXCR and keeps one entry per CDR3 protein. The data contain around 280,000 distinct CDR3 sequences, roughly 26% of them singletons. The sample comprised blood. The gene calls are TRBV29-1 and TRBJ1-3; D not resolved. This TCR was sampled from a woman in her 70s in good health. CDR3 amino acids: CSVETVYNTIYF. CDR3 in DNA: TGCAGCGTTGAAACGGTCTATAACACCATATATTTT. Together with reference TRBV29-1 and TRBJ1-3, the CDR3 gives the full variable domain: SAVISQKPSRDICQRGTSLTIQCQVDSQVTMMFWYRQQPGQSLTLIATANQGSEATYESGFVIDKFPISRPNLTFSTLTVSNMSPEDSSIYLCSVETVYNTIYFGEGSWLTVV.